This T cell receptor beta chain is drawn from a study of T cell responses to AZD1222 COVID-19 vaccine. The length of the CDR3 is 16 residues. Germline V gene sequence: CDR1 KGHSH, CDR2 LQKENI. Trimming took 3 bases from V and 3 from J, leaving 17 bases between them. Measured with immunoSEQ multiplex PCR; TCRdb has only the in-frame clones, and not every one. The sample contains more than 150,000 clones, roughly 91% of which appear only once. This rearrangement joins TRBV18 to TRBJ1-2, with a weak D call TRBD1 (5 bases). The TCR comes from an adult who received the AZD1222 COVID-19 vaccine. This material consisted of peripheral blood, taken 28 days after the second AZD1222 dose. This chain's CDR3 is CASSPRDSGGDYGYTF. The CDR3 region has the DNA TGTGCCAGCTCACCTCGGGACTCCGGAGGGGACTATGGCTACACCTTC.